This T cell receptor beta chain was sequenced in a study of CD8 T cells in ankylosing spondylitis. The study, taken as a whole, reports: Earlier literature documents some of the motif variants in reactive arthritis synovial fluid and blood. About eight highly homologous variants made up a TCR beta motif that seemed to typify ankylosing spondylitis blood.

TCRdb independently ran MiXCR on the 5' RACE reads; one entry per CDR3 protein. The sample holds nearly 350,000 distinct CDR3 sequences, approximately 15% seen once. Germline-derived CDR1 and CDR2 are SGDLS and YYNGEE. V shed 5 bases and J 6 bases; nucleotides not matched to a gene: 5. This CDR3 comprises 14 residues. In the case of this clonotype: What it binds is not known.

This receptor was taken from a male donor with ankylosing spondylitis or in good health (not recorded which). What was sequenced was blood, either unsorted or a sorted T cell fraction (not recorded which). The chain recombines TRBV9 with TRBJ2-1; TRBD1 matches at 10 bases. CDR3 DNA sequence: TGTGCCAGCAGTCCCGGGACAGGGGTCAATGAGCAGTTCTTC. It specifies CASSPGTGVNEQFF. The complete variable domain, with remaining parts taken from reference TRBV9 and TRBJ2-1, reads DSGVTQTPKHLITATGQRVTLRCSPRSGDLSVYWYQQSLDQGLQFLIQYYNGEERAKGNILERFSAQQFPDLHSELNLSSLELGDSALYFCASSPGTGVNEQFFGPGTRLTVL.